Following are 24 T cell receptor beta chains from one sample sequenced in a study of CD8 T cells in Susac syndrome. Reverse transcription used roughly 0.5 to 1 ug RNA and random hexamers. MiXCR, run by TCRdb on the immunoSEQ multiplex PCR reads, gives a single entry per CDR3 protein. The sample records tens of thousands of distinct CDR3 sequences, 93% being singletons. Input material: CD8+ T cells from PBMCs. These receptors all come from a human donor in good health.

The gene calls are TRBV28 and TRBJ2-7; no reliable D call. This CDR3 is 14 amino acids long. Germline values: CDR1 MDHEN, CDR2 SYDVKM. With 6 bases removed from V and 2 bases from J, the gap between germline ends came to 14 bases. The CDR3 sequence is CASREYSGPYEQYF. CDR3 bases: TGTGCCAGCAGGGAGTACAGTGGGCCCTACGAGCAGTACTTC. Based on the CDR3 plus reference TRBV28 and TRBJ2-7, the full variable domain is DVKVTQSSRYLVKRTGEKVFLECVQDMDHENMFWYRQDPGLGLRLIYFSYDVKMKEKGDIPEGYSVSREKKERFSLILESASTNQTSMYLCASREYSGPYEQYFGPGTRLTVT.

The V and J genes are TRBV6-1 and TRBJ2-6; D is unclear. This CDR3 has 19 amino acids. CDR1 is MNHNS, CDR2 SASEGT, per germline. V lost 6 bases and J lost 0, with 21 bases in between. CDR3 nucleotides: TGTGCCAGCAGCTGGACGGTCGGCACGGAAAGCTCTGGGGCCAACGTCCTGACTTTC. Its translation: CASSWTVGTESSGANVLTF.

The V and J genes are TRBV7-9 and TRBJ2-1; 12 bases match TRBD2. Trimming took 2 bases from V and 0 from J; bases not matched to a gene: 2. Germline CDR1 and CDR2: SEHNR and FQNEAQ (reference sequence). The CDR3 contains 17 residues. The CDR3 DNA is TGTGCCAGCAGCTTACCGGGACTAGCGGGCTCCTACAATGAGCAGTTCTTC. Translated: CASSLPGLAGSYNEQFF.

The sample holds one count of this clonotype. CDR3 sequence (DNA): TGTGCCACCAGCAGCGATTTATCCTCTGGAAACACCATATATTTT. This translates into CATSSDLSSGNTIYF. V is TRBV15 and J is TRBJ1-3; no clear D. The CDR3 is 15 residues long. V lost 3 bases to trimming and J lost 0 bases, with 9 bases between them. CDR1 and CDR2 from the germline V gene are LNHNV and YYDKDF (reference sequence).

The chain combines TRBV28 with TRBJ2-1; D is unresolved. Deletions cut 3 bases from V and 10 bases from J, with 13 bases between. This CDR3 has 13 amino acids. CDR1 is MDHEN and CDR2 is SYDVKM in the germline V gene. The CDR3 DNA follows: TGTGCCAGCAGTTTTCGAGTTACCGAAGAGCAGTTCTTC. It encodes CASSFRVTEEQFF.

The V and J genes are TRBV7-2 and TRBJ2-2; either TRBD1 or TRBD2 may fit D (6 bases each). The CDR3 extends over 13 amino acids. CDR1 and CDR2 (germline): SGHTA, FQGNSA. V gave up 4 bases and J gave up 6 bases, with 9 bases separating them. The CDR3 nucleotides read TGTGCCAGCAGCTCAAGGGGGGCCGGGGAGCTGTTTTTT. Protein sequence: CASSSRGAGELFF.

The chain has TRBV13 and TRBJ2-3, with D perhaps assigned TRBD1 or TRBD2 (5 bases each). This CDR3 is 16 amino acids long. Germline V gene data show CDR1 as PRHDT and CDR2 as FYEKMQ (reference sequence). Trimming left V 4 bases short and J 7 bases short, with 21 bases between. CDR3 residues: CASSSGSLGTFYTQYF. The CDR3 DNA reads as TGTGCCAGCAGCTCCGGGTCTTTAGGGACGTTTTATACGCAGTATTTT.

This clonotype was picked up a small number of times. CDR3 sequence: CASSPAFWGQNTEAFF. CDR3 nucleotides: TGTGCCAGCAGTCCAGCCTTCTGGGGCCAGAACACTGAAGCTTTCTTT. The rearrangement joins TRBV6-1 to TRBJ1-1, with D possibly matching TRBD1 (5 bases). Trimming cost V 5 bases and J 1 base, with 17 bases left between them. This CDR3 contains 16 residues. Germline CDR1 and CDR2: MNHNS and SASEGT.

The chain carries TRBV11-2 and TRBJ2-7; TRBD2 agrees at 7 bases. The ends lost 5 bases at V and 7 bases at J; junction bases unmatched: 11. Germline V gene data show CDR1 as SGHAT and CDR2 as FQNNGV. This CDR3 spans 14 amino acids. The CDR3 protein is CASSGSGNHGEQYF. The CDR3 DNA is TGTGCCAGCAGCGGAAGCGGGAACCATGGTGAGCAGTACTTC.

This clonotype is a singleton in its sample. V gene TRBV7-9 combines with J gene TRBJ2-5; D is uncertain. Looked up from germline, CDR1 is SEHNR and CDR2 is FQNEAQ (reference sequence). The CDR3 covers 14 residues. Trimming removed 2 bases at V and 6 bases at J, with 13 bases between. The CDR3, as DNA: TGTGCCAGCAGCTTAATCCCGGGCATGCAGACCCAGTACTTC. Translating gives CASSLIPGMQTQYF.

J is TRBJ2-5 and V is TRBV18, with 7 bases aligning to TRBD1. The CDR3 is 14 residues long. Looked up from germline, CDR1 is KGHSH and CDR2 is LQKENI. J gave up 3 bases and V 3 bases, and 4 bases lay outside the gene matches. CDR3 DNA sequence: TGTGCCAGCTCACCTCCGGGACAGAAAGAGACCCAGTACTTC. This sequence encodes CASSPPGQKETQYF.

The chain couples TRBV5-1 to TRBJ2-7; D unclear. Germline V gene data show CDR1 as SGHRS and CDR2 as YFSETQ. The CDR3 contains 13 residues. The V and J ends lost 1 base and 4 bases respectively, with 9 bases between them. CDR3 in amino acids: CASSLLGRYEQYF. CDR3 in DNA: TGCGCCAGCAGCTTGCTGGGTCGATACGAGCAGTACTTC. The full variable domain, completed using reference TRBV5-1 and TRBJ2-7, is KAGVTQTPRYLIKTRGQQVTLSCSPISGHRSVSWYQQTPGQGLQFLFEYFSETQRNKGNFPGRFSGRQFSNSRSEMNVSTLELGDSALYLCASSLLGRYEQYFGPGTRLTVT.

CDR3 bases: TGTGCCAGCTGGCATTCAGCTAACTATGGCTACACCTTC. This encodes CASWHSANYGYTF. V is TRBV2 and J is TRBJ1-2; D remains ambiguous. The CDR3 loop spans 13 amino acids. Looked up from germline, CDR1 is SNHLY and CDR2 is FYNNEI. Trimming took 8 bases from V and 0 from J, leaving 10 bases between them. The full variable domain, with the rest looked up from reference TRBV2 and TRBJ1-2, is EPEVTQTPSHQVTQMGQEVILRCVPISNHLYFYWYRQILGQKVEFLVSFYNNEISEKSEIFDDQFSVERPDGSNFTLKIRSTKLEDSAMYFCASWHSANYGYTFGSGTRLTVV.

The V call is TRBV28, the J call TRBJ2-7; weak D call: TRBD2 (5 bases). The CDR3 is made up of 14 amino acids. V was cut by 7 bases and J by 0 bases, with 13 bases left in between. The V gene's germline CDR1 is MDHEN and CDR2 SYDVKM. The CDR3 nucleotides are TGTGCCAGCATAGAAGCGGAGAGCTCCTACGAGCAGTACTTC. It codes for CASIEAESSYEQYF.

The rearrangement uses TRBV20-1 and TRBJ2-7, with 7 bases aligning to TRBD1. Trimming removed 3 bases from V and 0 bases from J; junction bases left unmatched: 2. From germline, CDR1 is DFQATT and CDR2 SNEGSKA (reference sequence). The length of the CDR3 is 13 residues. The CDR3 coding sequence is TGCAGTGCTAGGGGACAGATCTCCTACGAGCAGTACTTC. Translation: CSARGQISYEQYF.

The V and J genes are TRBV7-9 and TRBJ2-1; 10 bases agree with TRBD1. The V segment lost 0 bases and the J segment 7 bases; nucleotides outside the gene matches: 6. This CDR3 contains 16 residues. Germline assignment: CDR1 SEHNR and CDR2 FQNEAQ (reference sequence). CDR3 amino acids: CASSLAGQGVGNEQFF. The CDR3 nucleotides read TGTGCCAGCAGCTTAGCCGGACAGGGGGTCGGGAATGAGCAGTTCTTC. Filled out from reference TRBV7-9 and TRBJ2-1, the complete variable domain reads DTGVSQNPRHKITKRGQNVTFRCDPISEHNRLYWYRQTLGQGPEFLTYFQNEAQLEKSRLLSDRFSAERPKGSFSTLEIQRTEQGDSAMYLCASSLAGQGVGNEQFFGPGTRLTVL.

The J gene is TRBJ1-5, the V gene TRBV23-1; D is uncertain. TRBV23-1 is labeled an ORF, and its function is uncertain. The germline V and J ends were trimmed by 8 bases and 11 bases, with 25 bases remaining between them. CDR3 size: 15 residues. The DNA for the CDR3 is TGCGCCAGCCCCGAATCCCCGGCTGGGGAGCGAGCCCAGCATTTT. Protein sequence: CASPESPAGERAQHF.

The V and J genes are TRBV29-1 and TRBJ2-1, with TRBD2 matching over 8 bases. Germline CDR1 reads SQVTM; CDR2 reads ANQGSEA. This CDR3 contains 14 residues. Trimming removed 4 bases from V and 7 bases from J; junction bases left unmatched: 9. Here the CDR3 reads CSVVRLAFMNEQFF. CDR3 DNA sequence: TGCAGCGTTGTGAGACTAGCGTTCATGAATGAGCAGTTCTTC.

The V gene is TRBV7-9, the J gene TRBJ2-1; 9 bases align to TRBD1. This CDR3 region has 15 residues. Germline V gene sequence: CDR1 SEHNR, CDR2 FQNEAQ (reference sequence). The V segment lost 5 bases and the J segment 2 bases; nucleotides outside the gene matches: 4. CDR3 sequence: CASSDRDRAYNEQFF. DNA of the CDR3: TGTGCCAGCAGCGACCGGGACAGGGCCTACAATGAGCAGTTCTTC.

V gene TRBV9 combines with J gene TRBJ2-1, with D unresolved. Germline CDR1 reads SGDLS; CDR2 reads YYNGEE. The CDR3 consists of 15 residues. The V gene lost 4 bases and the J gene lost 1 base, with 12 bases spanning the gap. The CDR3 here is CASSSGVNSYNEQFF. Written as DNA, the CDR3 is TGTGCCAGCAGCTCCGGTGTTAATTCCTACAATGAGCAGTTCTTC.

The rearrangement links TRBV18 to TRBJ2-2, with D unresolved. The germline gives CDR1 KGHSH, CDR2 LQKENI. CDR3 length equals 11 residues. V was shortened by 4 bases and J by 5 bases, with 2 bases between the two germline ends. Here the CDR3 reads CASSRTGELFF. For the CDR3, the DNA is TGTGCCAGCTCACGGACCGGGGAGCTGTTTTTT.

This clonotype was recorded a few times. This chain links TRBV29-1 with TRBJ2-7; perhaps TRBD1 as D (6 bases). The CDR3 totals 11 residues. Trimming took 7 bases from V and 3 from J, leaving 10 bases between them. Germline values: CDR1 SQVTM, CDR2 ANQGSEA. The CDR3 here is CSGIQGYEQYF. CDR3 DNA sequence: TGCAGCGGTATACAGGGCTACGAGCAGTACTTC.

The chain combines TRBV29-1 with TRBJ2-7, with 7 positions matching TRBD1. V lost 6 bases and J lost 1; bases outside the gene matches: 6. Per the germline V gene, CDR1 is SQVTM and CDR2 is ANQGSEA. The CDR3 is 13 residues long. In DNA, the CDR3 is TGCAGCGTCCCGGGACAGACATCCTACGAGCAGTACTTC. This encodes CSVPGQTSYEQYF.

The sample holds one count of this clonotype. The chain employs TRBV10-1 and TRBJ2-7; a weak D match, TRBD1 (5 bases). The CDR3 loop spans 14 amino acids. V was shortened by 2 bases and J by 7 bases, with 15 bases between the two germline ends. Germline loops: CDR1 WNHNN, CDR2 SYGVQD (reference sequence). CDR3 nucleotide sequence: TGCGCCAGCAGTGAGGACAGCGAGCTAATAGAGCAGTACTTC. Amino acid sequence: CASSEDSELIEQYF.